The 25 T cell receptor beta chains presented below share a single source sample, sequenced in a study of blood T cells in healthy people across ages. A J-beta primer mix and a sample-barcoded 5' primer were used in a second PCR of roughly 7 to 12 cycles. One entry per CDR3 protein results from TCRdb running MiXCR on the 5' RACE reads. The sample has hundreds of thousands of distinct CDR3 sequences, 25% to 30% seen once. The same sample was also studied in work on T cells of mothers and their children.

Sequenced sample: blood. These receptors came from a boy under 18 in good health.

V usage is TRBV4-1 and J usage is TRBJ2-5; D possibly corresponds to TRBD2 (5 bases). The CDR3 has 14 amino acids. CDR1 MGHRA and CDR2 YSYEKL come from the germline V gene. With 3 bases removed from V and 4 bases from J, the gap between germline ends came to 12 bases. CDR3 bases: TGCGCCAGCAGCCACTTTACTAGAGGAGAGACCCAGTACTTC. Amino acid sequence: CASSHFTRGETQYF.

The chain employs TRBV6-5 and TRBJ2-5; the D call may be TRBD1 or TRBD2 (6 bases each). The J call may be in error: the DNA end matches TRBJ2-7 better. The CDR3 length is 16 residues. Germline CDR1 is MNHEY and CDR2 is SVGAGI. As DNA, the CDR3 is TGTGCCAGCAGTTACTCGTTTTCGGGGGCTGGCTACGAGCAGTACTTC. It is translated as CASSYSFSGAGYEQYF.

Regarding this clonotype: The junction does not match germline at one end; this may be a read error. The chain recombines TRBV24-1 with TRBJ2-5; the D gene is possibly TRBD1 (6 bases). Germline-derived CDR1 and CDR2 are KGHDR and SFDVKD. The CDR3 contains 16 residues. CDR3 loop: CATSDSDSLSYNEQSF. CDR3 in DNA: TGTGCCACCAGTGATTCGGACAGTCTCTCCTACAATGAGCAGTCCTTC.

This clonotype was detected only a few times. The rearrangement joins TRBV6-5 to TRBJ2-3, with 9 bases aligning to TRBD1. In germline, CDR1 is MNHEY, CDR2 SVGAGI. The ends lost 2 bases at V and 6 bases at J; junction bases unmatched: 3. CDR3 size: 14 residues. CDR3 nucleotides: TGTGCCAGCAGTTACGGGACAGGGCGCGATACGCAGTATTTT. Protein product: CASSYGTGRDTQYF.

V usage is TRBV25-1 and J usage is TRBJ2-2; 10 nucleotides line up with TRBD2. J gave up 7 bases and V 8 bases, and 4 bases lay outside the gene matches. The CDR3 consists of 13 residues. Germline CDR1 and CDR2: MGHDK and SYGVNS. The CDR3 nucleotides are TGTGCCAGCGCTAGACTAGCGGGCGGGGAGCTGTTTTTT. Protein sequence: CASARLAGGELFF.

The chain joins TRBV20-1 to TRBJ1-2, with D uncertain. Trimming pared 1 base from V and 6 bases from J, leaving 12 bases between. Germline V gene lookup returns CDR1 DFQATT and CDR2 SNEGSKA (reference sequence). This CDR3 has 13 amino acids. CDR3 residues: CSARVRPVHGYTF. In DNA, the CDR3 is TGCAGTGCTAGAGTAAGGCCCGTCCATGGCTACACCTTC.

This clonotype was seen a few times. The chain is built from TRBV29-1 and TRBJ1-5; 9 nucleotides match TRBD1. CDR3 size: 14 residues. V lost 7 bases, J lost 7 bases, and 11 bases stayed unmatched. Per the germline V gene, CDR1 is SQVTM and CDR2 is ANQGSEA. As DNA, the CDR3 is TGCAGCGCTATTGCCGGGACAGGGAAACAGCCCCAGCATTTT. Protein: CSAIAGTGKQPQHF.

This clonotype was observed a handful of times. This sequence joins TRBV4-2 and TRBJ2-1, with 13 positions matching TRBD2. In germline, CDR1 is LGHNA, CDR2 YNFKEQ. The ends lost 1 base at V and 5 bases at J; junction bases unmatched: 5. There are 17 residues in the CDR3. The CDR3 DNA reads TGTGCCAGCAGCCAAGTCACTAGCGGGGGGGCAGACAATGAGCAGTTCTTC. Its protein product is CASSQVTSGGADNEQFF.

This clonotype was detected only a few times. V and J are TRBV5-1 and TRBJ2-3, with TRBD1 matching over 7 bases. Germline lookup yields CDR1 SGHRS and CDR2 YFSETQ. With 4 bases clipped from V and 3 bases from J, the junction kept 8 bases outside the gene matches. The CDR3 has 15 amino acids. This chain's CDR3 is CASSTSDRTTDTQYF. The CDR3 coding sequence is TGCGCCAGCAGCACCTCGGACAGGACAACAGATACGCAGTATTTT. Combining the CDR3 with reference TRBV5-1 and TRBJ2-3 gives the whole variable domain KAGVTQTPRYLIKTRGQQVTLSCSPISGHRSVSWYQQTPGQGLQFLFEYFSETQRNKGNFPGRFSGRQFSNSRSEMNVSTLELGDSALYLCASSTSDRTTDTQYFGPGTRLTVL.

V usage is TRBV11-2 and J usage is TRBJ2-5; D perhaps matches TRBD1 (6 bases). The CDR3 has 14 amino acids. CDR1 and CDR2 from the germline V gene are SGHAT and FQNNGV. Trimming shortened V by 2 bases and J by 4 bases, and 11 bases separated the two germline ends. The CDR3 here is CASSLFPRGETQYF. In DNA form, the CDR3 reads TGTGCCAGCAGCTTATTCCCCAGGGGAGAGACCCAGTACTTC.

V usage is TRBV2 and J usage is TRBJ2-7; possibly TRBD1 for D (6 bases). The V end was cut by 6 bases, the J end by 1 base, with 13 bases between. CDR3 length: 14 amino acids. Germline V gene sequence: CDR1 SNHLY, CDR2 FYNNEI. CDR3 protein: CASRADRYSYEQYF. The DNA of the CDR3 is TGTGCCAGCAGGGCCGACAGGTATTCCTACGAGCAGTACTTC. The full variable domain, its missing parts supplied by reference TRBV2 and TRBJ2-7, is EPEVTQTPSHQVTQMGQEVILRCVPISNHLYFYWYRQILGQKVEFLVSFYNNEISEKSEIFDDQFSVERPDGSNFTLKIRSTKLEDSAMYFCASRADRYSYEQYFGPGTRLTVT.

This clonotype was seen only a few times. This chain links TRBV15 with TRBJ1-6, with 7 bases matching TRBD1. The CDR3 spans 17 residues. The ends lost 3 bases at V and 8 bases at J; junction bases unmatched: 13. The V gene's germline CDR1 is LNHNV and CDR2 YYDKDF (reference sequence). The CDR3 nucleotides are TGTGCCACCAGCAGTGTTAGACAGGGCGGTCCGGATTCACCCCTCCACTTT. It translates to CATSSVRQGGPDSPLHF.

The rearrangement joins TRBV28 to TRBJ2-5; perhaps TRBD1 as D (5 bases). The J call could be wrong; TRBJ2-7 is a better fit for the DNA end. Germline V CDR1 and CDR2: MDHEN, SYDVKM. This CDR3 region has 15 residues. The CDR3 DNA reads as TGTGCCAGCAGTCCCGCGCCGACAGCCTCCTACGAGCAGTACTTC. Encoded protein: CASSPAPTASYEQYF.

The chain carries TRBV9 and TRBJ1-6; D is unresolved. The V gene lost 0 bases and the J gene lost 8 bases, with 12 bases spanning the gap. The CDR3 is 15 amino acids. Germline V lookup: CDR1 SGDLS, CDR2 YYNGEE. CDR3 DNA: TGTGCCAGCAGCGTAGCTATAGACACGGATTCACCCCTCCACTTT. Encoded protein: CASSVAIDTDSPLHF.

This clonotype was recorded a few times. This sequence joins TRBV20-1 and TRBJ2-4; 16 nucleotides match TRBD2. The trim removed 4 bases at V and 1 base at J, leaving 4 bases unmatched. Germline loops: CDR1 DFQATT, CDR2 SNEGSKA (reference sequence). This CDR3 spans 17 amino acids. For the CDR3, the DNA is TGCAGTGCTATGGGACTAGCGGGGGGGCTGGCCAAAAACATTCAGTACTTC. It yields the protein CSAMGLAGGLAKNIQYF.

This clonotype has a handful of counts. V gene TRBV6-5 combines with J gene TRBJ2-3, with 9 bases that match TRBD1. The CDR3 has 16 amino acids. The germline V gene encodes CDR1 MNHEY and CDR2 SVGAGI. V dropped 4 bases and J dropped 2; count of bases not matched to a gene: 7. The CDR3 DNA follows: TGTGCCAGCAGTTTGTCCGGGACAGGGAACACAGATACGCAGTATTTT. This codes for CASSLSGTGNTDTQYF.

The chain is built from TRBV7-9 and TRBJ2-1, with TRBD2 matching over 9 bases. This CDR3 comprises 17 residues. Germline lookup yields CDR1 SEHNR and CDR2 FQNEAQ (reference sequence). V gave up 4 bases and J gave up 8 bases; unmatched junction bases: 15. The CDR3 sequence: CASSSTRLADLRDEQFF. CDR3 nucleotide sequence: TGTGCCAGCAGCTCAACGCGACTAGCGGACCTTAGGGATGAGCAGTTCTTC.

The chain recombines TRBV5-1 with TRBJ2-1; D might be TRBD1 or TRBD2, each matching 6 bases. The CDR3 runs to 15 residues. V lost 4 bases, J lost 7 bases, and 18 bases lay in between. The germline V gene encodes CDR1 SGHRS and CDR2 YFSETQ. The CDR3 coding sequence is TGCGCCAGCAGCCCGTTCGGAGGGGGGATAAATGAGCAGTTCTTC. Its protein is CASSPFGGGINEQFF.

Turning to this clonotype: The junction shows a germline mismatch at one end, possibly a read error. The rearrangement uses TRBV9 and TRBJ1-2; 9 nucleotides line up with TRBD1. Germline loops: CDR1 SGDLS, CDR2 YYNGEE. The CDR3 covers 16 residues. In DNA form, the CDR3 reads TGTGCCAGCAGCGACAGGACAGGGGCCCTCAACTATGGCTACCCCTTC. Translating it yields CASSDRTGALNYGYPF. The entire variable domain, with the rest obtained from reference TRBV9 and TRBJ1-2, is as follows: DSGVTQTPKHLITATGQRVTLRCSPRSGDLSVYWYQQSLDQGLQFLIQYYNGEERAKGNILERFSAQQFPDLHSELNLSSLELGDSALYFCASSDRTGALNYGYPFGSGTRLTVV.

This clonotype was seen a few times. This chain joins TRBV4-1 and TRBJ1-1; D might be TRBD1 (5 bases). V dropped 1 base and J dropped 8 bases, with 14 bases sitting between them. This CDR3 has 14 residues. CDR1 MGHRA and CDR2 YSYEKL come from the germline V gene. The CDR3 is CASSQGVGLGEAFF. The CDR3 DNA follows: TGCGCCAGCAGCCAAGGCGTGGGGCTAGGGGAAGCTTTCTTT.

The genes are TRBV2 and TRBJ2-2; weak D call: TRBD1 (5 bases). The CDR3 runs 14 residues. Trimming shortened V by 6 bases and J by 2 bases, and 10 bases separated the two germline ends. CDR1 and CDR2 from the germline V gene are SNHLY and FYNNEI. In DNA, the CDR3 is TGTGCCAGCAGGCGGACACTTAACACCGGGGAGCTGTTTTTT. As protein: CASRRTLNTGELFF.

This clonotype appeared a few times. The chain couples TRBV10-2 to TRBJ2-5; TRBD2 matches at 9 bases. CDR1 is WSHSY and CDR2 is SAAADI in the germline V gene. After removal of 3 bases from V and 13 bases from J, the junction contained 12 bases not matched to a gene. The CDR3 spans 14 residues. For the CDR3, the DNA is TGCGCCAGCAGTGAACGGACTAGCGTCTACCGGGTGTACTTC. It codes for CASSERTSVYRVYF.

The V gene is TRBV24-1, the J gene TRBJ2-3; D uncertain. The germline V and J ends were trimmed by 5 bases and 10 bases, with 12 bases remaining between them. The germline CDR1 and CDR2 sequences are KGHDR and SFDVKD. This CDR3 comprises 12 residues. CDR3: CATSALTGAQYF. The CDR3 DNA sequence: TGTGCCACCAGTGCCCTAACGGGTGCGCAGTATTTT.

The table lists this clonotype with a few counts. The gene calls are TRBV12-3 or TRBV12-4 and TRBJ1-2; D call uncertain. V was cut by 1 base and J by 7 bases, with 10 bases left in between. The CDR3 contains 13 residues. The DNA of the CDR3 is TGTGCCAGCAGTTTAGAAAGGGTTCTTGGCTACACCTTC. Encoded protein: CASSLERVLGYTF.

The rearrangement joins TRBV12-3 or TRBV12-4 to TRBJ2-2; D remains unclear. Trimming pared 6 bases from V and 0 bases from J, leaving 8 bases between. This CDR3 comprises 14 residues. CDR3: CASSPNTNTGELFF. In nucleotides, the CDR3 is TGTGCCAGCAGCCCTAACACGAACACCGGGGAGCTGTTTTTT.